These 3 T cell receptor beta chains share one sample of origin, sequenced in a study of cytomegalovirus exposure and HLA in healthy donors. Primers included in the PCR were 60 Vbeta and 13 Jbeta primers. The assay was immunoSEQ multiplex PCR, and TCRdb's table has in-frame clones only and misses some. The top ten clones hold approximately 8.4% of a sample with 98,000 or so clones, more than 60% of them seen once. The sequencing sample was made of PBMCs. These receptor sequences come from a human donor in good health.

This chain joins TRBV10-2 and TRBJ1-1; a possible D gene is TRBD1 (6 bases). Germline V gene sequence: CDR1 WSHSY, CDR2 SAAADI. This CDR3 comprises 13 residues. V lost 6 bases, J lost 6 bases, and 14 bases lay in between. In DNA, the CDR3 is TGCGCCAGCAGCCTTTGGACAGCCTCTGAAGCTTTCTTT. Amino acid sequence: CASSLWTASEAFF.

The rearrangement joins TRBV9 to TRBJ1-2, with TRBD1 identical over 7 bases. The germline CDR1 and CDR2 sequences are SGDLS and YYNGEE. This CDR3 has 12 residues. With V trimmed by 3 bases and J by 4 bases, 0 bases remained unmatched. The CDR3 protein is CASSGDSYGYTF. CDR3 nucleotide sequence: TGTGCCAGCAGCGGGGACAGCTATGGCTACACCTTC.

Only one count was recorded for this clone. V usage is TRBV11-2 and J usage is TRBJ2-3; TRBD2 aligns across 8 bases. This CDR3 region has 16 residues. Germline V gives CDR1 SGHAT, CDR2 FQNNGV. Trimming removed 1 base from V and 2 bases from J; junction bases left unmatched: 5. CDR3 loop: CASSLGGGGPTDTQYF. The DNA for the CDR3 is TGTGCCAGCAGCTTAGGGGGCGGGGGGCCCACAGATACGCAGTATTTT.